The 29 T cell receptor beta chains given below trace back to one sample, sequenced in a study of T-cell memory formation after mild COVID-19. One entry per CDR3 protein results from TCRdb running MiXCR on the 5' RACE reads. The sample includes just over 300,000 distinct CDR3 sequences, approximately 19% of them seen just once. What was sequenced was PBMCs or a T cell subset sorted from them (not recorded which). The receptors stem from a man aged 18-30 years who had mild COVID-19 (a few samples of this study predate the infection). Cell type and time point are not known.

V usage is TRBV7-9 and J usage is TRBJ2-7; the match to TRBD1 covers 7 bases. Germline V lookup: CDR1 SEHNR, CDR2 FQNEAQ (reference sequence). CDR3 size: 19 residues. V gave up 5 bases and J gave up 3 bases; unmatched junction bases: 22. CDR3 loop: CASSPPLTGDRDRYYEQYF. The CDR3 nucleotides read TGTGCCAGCAGCCCCCCTCTAACTGGAGACCGGGACAGATACTACGAGCAGTACTTC.

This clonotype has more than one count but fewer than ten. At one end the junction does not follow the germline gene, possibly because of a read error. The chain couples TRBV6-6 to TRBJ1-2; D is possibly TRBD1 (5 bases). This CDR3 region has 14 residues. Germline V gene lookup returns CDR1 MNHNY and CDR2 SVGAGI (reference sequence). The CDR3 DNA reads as TGTGCCAGCAGTGACTCGGACAAAGGCTATGGCTACACCTTC. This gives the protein CASSDSDKGYGYTF.

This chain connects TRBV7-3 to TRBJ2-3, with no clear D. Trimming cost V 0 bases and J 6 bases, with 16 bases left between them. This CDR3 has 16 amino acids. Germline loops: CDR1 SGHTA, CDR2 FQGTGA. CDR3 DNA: TGTGCCAGCAGCTTAACGGTCCGTGCCCTCGCCGATACGCAGTATTTT. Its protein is CASSLTVRALADTQYF.

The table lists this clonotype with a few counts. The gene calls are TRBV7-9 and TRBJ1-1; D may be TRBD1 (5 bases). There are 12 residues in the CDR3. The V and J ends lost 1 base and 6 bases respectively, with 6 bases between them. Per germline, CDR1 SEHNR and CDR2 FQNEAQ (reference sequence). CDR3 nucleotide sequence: TGTGCCAGCAGCTTAGGGGACGCTGAAGCTTTCTTT. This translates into CASSLGDAEAFF.

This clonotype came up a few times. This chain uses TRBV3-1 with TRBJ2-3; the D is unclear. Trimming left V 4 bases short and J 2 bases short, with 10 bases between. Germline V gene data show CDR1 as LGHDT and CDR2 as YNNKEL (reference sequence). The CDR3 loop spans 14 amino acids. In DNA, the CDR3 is TGTGCCAGCAGCCCCCGGGCGAACACAGATACGCAGTATTTT. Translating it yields CASSPRANTDTQYF.

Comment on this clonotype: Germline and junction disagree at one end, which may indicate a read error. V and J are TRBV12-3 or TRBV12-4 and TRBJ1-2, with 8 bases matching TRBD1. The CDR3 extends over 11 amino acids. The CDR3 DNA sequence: TGTGCCAGCAGTCAAGGACAGGGCCCAGACTTC. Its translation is CASSQGQGPDF.

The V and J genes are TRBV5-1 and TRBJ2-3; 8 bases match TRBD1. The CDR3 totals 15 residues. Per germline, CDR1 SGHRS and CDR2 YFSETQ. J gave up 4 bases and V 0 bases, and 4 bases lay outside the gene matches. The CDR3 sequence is CASSLGQGLADTQYF. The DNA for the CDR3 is TGCGCCAGCAGCTTGGGACAGGGGCTTGCAGATACGCAGTATTTT.

Here the CDR3 DNA reads TGTGCCAGCAGTTTTATGGGGAGTAGCACTGAAGCTTTCTTT. Translated, it gives CASSFMGSSTEAFF. This chain links TRBV28 with TRBJ1-1; no clear D. Germline CDR1 and CDR2: MDHEN and SYDVKM. Between the trimmed V and J ends, which lost 3 bases and 4 bases, there was a span of 12 bases. This CDR3 is built from 14 residues.

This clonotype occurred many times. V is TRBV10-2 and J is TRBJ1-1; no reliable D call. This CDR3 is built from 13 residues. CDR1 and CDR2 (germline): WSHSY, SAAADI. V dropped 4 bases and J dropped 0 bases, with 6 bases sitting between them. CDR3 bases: TGCGCCAGCAGTGGGGGAGTGAACACTGAAGCTTTCTTT. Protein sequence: CASSGGVNTEAFF.

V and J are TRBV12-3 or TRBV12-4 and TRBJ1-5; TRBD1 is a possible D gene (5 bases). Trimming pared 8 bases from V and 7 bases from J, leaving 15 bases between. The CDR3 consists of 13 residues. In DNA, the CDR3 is TGTGCCAGCCGGGTAGGGAAGGGGCAGCCCCAGCATTTT. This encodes CASRVGKGQPQHF.

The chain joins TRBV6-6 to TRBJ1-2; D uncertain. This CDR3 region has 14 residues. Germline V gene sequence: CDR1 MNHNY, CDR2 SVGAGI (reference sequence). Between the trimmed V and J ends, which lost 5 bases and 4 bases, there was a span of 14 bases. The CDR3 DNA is TGTGCCAGCAGTCCCCCCCTCCGCCCCTATGGCTACACCTTC. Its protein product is CASSPPLRPYGYTF.

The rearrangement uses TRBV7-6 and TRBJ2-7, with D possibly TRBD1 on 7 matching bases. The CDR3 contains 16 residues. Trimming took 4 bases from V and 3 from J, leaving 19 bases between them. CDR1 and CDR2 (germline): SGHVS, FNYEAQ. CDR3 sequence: CASSSAGGTQFYEQYF. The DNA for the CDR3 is TGTGCCAGCAGCTCGGCAGGGGGGACCCAGTTCTACGAGCAGTACTTC.

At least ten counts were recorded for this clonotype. The CDR3 is CASSENARGTQYF. For the CDR3, the DNA is TGTGCCAGCAGCGAGAATGCACGGGGTACGCAGTATTTT. J is TRBJ2-3 and V is TRBV7-2, with D tentatively TRBD2 (5 bases). Germline CDR1 and CDR2: SGHTA and FQGNSA. The CDR3 contains 13 residues. V lost 5 bases to trimming and J lost 8 bases, with 14 bases between them.

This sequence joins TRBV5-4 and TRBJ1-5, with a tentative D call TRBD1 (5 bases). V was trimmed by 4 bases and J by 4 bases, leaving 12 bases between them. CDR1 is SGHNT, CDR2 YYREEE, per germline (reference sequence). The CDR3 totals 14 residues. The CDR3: CASSEDNRNQPQHF. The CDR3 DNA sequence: TGTGCCAGCAGCGAGGACAACCGAAATCAGCCCCAGCATTTT.

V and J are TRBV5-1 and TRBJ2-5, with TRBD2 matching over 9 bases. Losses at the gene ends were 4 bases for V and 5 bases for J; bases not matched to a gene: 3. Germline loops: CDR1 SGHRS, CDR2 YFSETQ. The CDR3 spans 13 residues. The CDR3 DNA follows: TGCGCCAGCAGCGCGGGGGGGCACGAGACCCAGTACTTC. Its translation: CASSAGGHETQYF. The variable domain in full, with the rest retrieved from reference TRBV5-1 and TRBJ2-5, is KAGVTQTPRYLIKTRGQQVTLSCSPISGHRSVSWYQQTPGQGLQFLFEYFSETQRNKGNFPGRFSGRQFSNSRSEMNVSTLELGDSALYLCASSAGGHETQYFGPGTRLLVL.

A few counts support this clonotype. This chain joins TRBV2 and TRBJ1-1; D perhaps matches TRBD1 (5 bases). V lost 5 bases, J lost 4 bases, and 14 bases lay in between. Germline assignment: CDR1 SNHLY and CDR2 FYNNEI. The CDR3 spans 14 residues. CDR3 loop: CASSPIDSGTEAFF. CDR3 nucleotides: TGTGCCAGCAGTCCAATAGACAGCGGCACTGAAGCTTTCTTT.

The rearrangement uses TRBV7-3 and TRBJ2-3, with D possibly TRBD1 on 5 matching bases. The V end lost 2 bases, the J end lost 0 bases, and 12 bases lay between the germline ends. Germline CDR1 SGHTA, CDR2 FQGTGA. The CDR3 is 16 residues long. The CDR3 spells CASSLGAATSTDTQYF. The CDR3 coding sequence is TGTGCCAGCAGCTTAGGGGCAGCGACTAGCACAGATACGCAGTATTTT.

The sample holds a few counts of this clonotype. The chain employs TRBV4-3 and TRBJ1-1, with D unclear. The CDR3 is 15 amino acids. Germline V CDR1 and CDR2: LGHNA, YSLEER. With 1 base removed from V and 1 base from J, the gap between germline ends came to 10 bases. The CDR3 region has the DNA TGCGCCAGCAGCCAAGGGTCACAGCCGAACACTGAAGCTTTCTTT. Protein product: CASSQGSQPNTEAFF.

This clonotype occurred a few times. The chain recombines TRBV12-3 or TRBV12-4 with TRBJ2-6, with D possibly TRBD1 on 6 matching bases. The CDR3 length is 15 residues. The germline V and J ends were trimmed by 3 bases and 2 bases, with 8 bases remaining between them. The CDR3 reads CASSFGGAGANVLTF. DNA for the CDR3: TGTGCCAGCAGTTTTGGGGGCGCTGGGGCCAACGTCCTGACTTTC.

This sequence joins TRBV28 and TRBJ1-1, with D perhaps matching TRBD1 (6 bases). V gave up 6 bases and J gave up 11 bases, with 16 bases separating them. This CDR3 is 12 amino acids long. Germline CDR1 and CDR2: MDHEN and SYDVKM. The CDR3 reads CASRLQGQEAFF. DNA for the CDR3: TGTGCCAGCAGACTCCAGGGGCAAGAGGCTTTCTTT.

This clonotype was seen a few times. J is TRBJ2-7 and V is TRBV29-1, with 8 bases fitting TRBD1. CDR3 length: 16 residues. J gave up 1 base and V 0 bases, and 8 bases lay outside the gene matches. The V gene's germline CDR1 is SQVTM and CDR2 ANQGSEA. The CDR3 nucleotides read TGCAGCGTTGAAGATCGACGGACAGGGTCATCCTACGAGCAGTACGTC. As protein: CSVEDRRTGSSYEQYV.

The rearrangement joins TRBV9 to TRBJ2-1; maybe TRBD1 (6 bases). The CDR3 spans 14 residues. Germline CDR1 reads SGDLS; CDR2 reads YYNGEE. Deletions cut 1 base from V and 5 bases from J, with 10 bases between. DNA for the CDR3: TGTGCCAGCAGCGTAATCACAGGGAACAATGAGCAGTTCTTC. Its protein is CASSVITGNNEQFF.

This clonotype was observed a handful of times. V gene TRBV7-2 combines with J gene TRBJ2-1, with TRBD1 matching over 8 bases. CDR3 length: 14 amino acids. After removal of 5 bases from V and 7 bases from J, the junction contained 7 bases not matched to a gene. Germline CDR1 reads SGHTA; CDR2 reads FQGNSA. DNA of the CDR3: TGTGCCAGCAGCGTACGCCAGGGGGCGAATGAGCAGTTCTTC. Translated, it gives CASSVRQGANEQFF. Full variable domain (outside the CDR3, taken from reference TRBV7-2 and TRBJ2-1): GAGVSQSPSNKVTEKGKDVELRCDPISGHTALYWYRQSLGQGLEFLIYFQGNSAPDKSGLPSDRFSAERTGGSVSTLTIQRTQQEDSAVYLCASSVRQGANEQFFGPGTRLTVL.

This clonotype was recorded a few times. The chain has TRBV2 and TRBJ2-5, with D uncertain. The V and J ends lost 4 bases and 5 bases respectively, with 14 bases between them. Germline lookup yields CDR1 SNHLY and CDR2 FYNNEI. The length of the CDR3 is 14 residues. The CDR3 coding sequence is TGTGCCAGCAGTGGATCAATAGGACGGGAGACCCAGTACTTC. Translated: CASSGSIGRETQYF.

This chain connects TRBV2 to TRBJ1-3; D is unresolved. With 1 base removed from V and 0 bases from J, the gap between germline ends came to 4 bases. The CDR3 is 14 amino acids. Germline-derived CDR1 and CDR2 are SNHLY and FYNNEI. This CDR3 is CASSEVFSGNTIYF. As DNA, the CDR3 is TGTGCCAGCAGTGAAGTCTTCTCTGGAAACACCATATATTTT.

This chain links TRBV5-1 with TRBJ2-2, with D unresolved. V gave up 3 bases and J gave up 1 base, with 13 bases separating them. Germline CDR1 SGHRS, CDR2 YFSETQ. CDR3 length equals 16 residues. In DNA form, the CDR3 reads TGCGCCAGCAGCTCCCTGGACGGAAAGAACACCGGGGAGCTGTTTTTT. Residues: CASSSLDGKNTGELFF.

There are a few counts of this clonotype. DNA for the CDR3: TGTGCCAGCCGACGTTCCGGACAGGGTGGCACAGATACGCAGTATTTT. Translating it yields CASRRSGQGGTDTQYF. The chain employs TRBV7-6 and TRBJ2-3; 8 nucleotides agree with TRBD1. The CDR3 is 16 amino acids. J gave up 1 base and V 8 bases, and 11 bases lay outside the gene matches. CDR1 is SGHVS, CDR2 FNYEAQ, per germline.

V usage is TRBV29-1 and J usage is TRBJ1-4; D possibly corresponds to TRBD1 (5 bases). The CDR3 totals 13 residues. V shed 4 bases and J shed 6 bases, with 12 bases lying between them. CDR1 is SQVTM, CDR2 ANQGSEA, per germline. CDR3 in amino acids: CSVAAGGDEKLFF. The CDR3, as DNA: TGCAGCGTTGCGGCAGGAGGGGATGAAAAACTGTTTTTT.

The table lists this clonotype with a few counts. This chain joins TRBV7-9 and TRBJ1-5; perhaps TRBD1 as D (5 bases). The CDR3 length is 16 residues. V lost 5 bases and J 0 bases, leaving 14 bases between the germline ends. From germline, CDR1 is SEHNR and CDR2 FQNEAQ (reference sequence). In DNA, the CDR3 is TGTGCCAGCAGCCCGTCGTGGGGGACTAGCAATCAGCCCCAGCATTTT. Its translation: CASSPSWGTSNQPQHF.